Below, 28 T cell receptor beta chains from the same sample are listed, as sequenced in a study of T cells in Graves' hyperthyroidism and ophthalmopathy (dated by TCRdb to between 2018 and 2021). The method behind the library was multiplex PCR. Sequencing used an Illumina HiSeq 2000. The TCR beta CDR3 regions were amplified from the RNA transcripts. The first round of RT-PCR for the TCR CDR3 was performed with the HTBI primer set and the Qiagen OneStep RT-PCR kit. TCRdb reworked the public reads: Q25 trimming with fastp, MiXCR clone assembly, productive beta chains retained. Rows are unified per CDR3 protein, each entry keeping the most common DNA and genes. This sample comprises around 520,000 distinct CDR3 sequences, around 14% of them detected only once. The ten largest clones add up to over 15% of the sample. The sample comprised blood. Receptors were obtained from a young woman with Graves' hyperthyroidism.

This clonotype was seen repeatedly, ten times or more. The chain has TRBV28 and TRBJ1-1; D gene unclear. Germline CDR1 reads MDHEN; CDR2 reads SYDVKM. V was clipped by 2 bases and J by 4 bases, with 8 bases between them. The CDR3 spans 13 residues. The CDR3 nucleotides read TGTGCCAGCAGTTTAATCGGTGTCACTGAAGCTTTCTTT. The encoded protein is CASSLIGVTEAFF. Filled out from reference TRBV28 and TRBJ1-1, the complete variable domain reads DVKVTQSSRYLVKRTGEKVFLECVQDMDHENMFWYRQDPGLGLRLIYFSYDVKMKEKGDIPEGYSVSREKKERFSLILESASTNQTSMYLCASSLIGVTEAFFGQGTRLTVV.

The chain recombines TRBV3-1 with TRBJ2-1; D gene unclear. The V end lost 2 bases, the J end lost 8 bases, and 7 bases lay between the germline ends. The CDR3 runs to 12 residues. Per the germline V gene, CDR1 is LGHDT and CDR2 is YNNKEL (reference sequence). In DNA form, the CDR3 reads TGTGCCAGCAGCCAACTTATTGATGAGCAGTTCTTC. Translating gives CASSQLIDEQFF.

This clonotype was seen repeatedly, ten times or more. The genes are TRBV19 and TRBJ1-1; D might be TRBD1 (5 bases). The CDR3 runs 16 residues. The V and J ends lost 4 bases and 8 bases respectively, with 23 bases between them. In germline, CDR1 is LNHDA, CDR2 SQIVND (reference sequence). The CDR3 here is CASSRWGGGRSREAFF. The CDR3 DNA follows: TGTGCCAGTAGTAGATGGGGCGGGGGTCGGTCTCGCGAAGCTTTCTTT.

The chain's CDR3 is CASKATGLAGGGRSYNEQFF. The CDR3 DNA reads as TGTGCCAGCAAAGCAACGGGACTAGCGGGAGGGGGGCGCTCCTACAATGAGCAGTTCTTC. V usage is TRBV6-1 and J usage is TRBJ2-1, with TRBD2 identical over 16 bases. Per the germline V gene, CDR1 is MNHNS and CDR2 is SASEGT. This CDR3 has 20 residues. V gave up 7 bases and J gave up 0 bases; unmatched junction bases: 12.

This clonotype was found a few times. The rearrangement links TRBV29-1 to TRBJ1-4, with D possibly TRBD1 on 5 matching bases. Germline CDR1 SQVTM, CDR2 ANQGSEA. The CDR3 runs to 13 residues. The V end was cut by 0 bases, the J end by 7 bases, with 9 bases between. CDR3 sequence reads: CSVEDWGSEKLFF. The DNA of the CDR3 is TGCAGCGTTGAAGACTGGGGCAGTGAAAAACTGTTTTTT. Variable domain in full (rest from reference TRBV29-1 and TRBJ1-4): SAVISQKPSRDICQRGTSLTIQCQVDSQVTMMFWYRQQPGQSLTLIATANQGSEATYESGFVIDKFPISRPNLTFSTLTVSNMSPEDSSIYLCSVEDWGSEKLFFGSGTQLSVL.

The chain joins TRBV19 to TRBJ2-7; 9 nucleotides agree with TRBD1. V lost 6 bases to trimming and J lost 4 bases; unmatched junction nucleotides: 10. The CDR3 has 15 residues. The germline V gene encodes CDR1 LNHDA and CDR2 SQIVND (reference sequence). CDR3 sequence reads: CASSAAGTGLYEQYF. CDR3 DNA: TGTGCCAGTAGCGCCGCCGGGACAGGGTTGTACGAGCAGTACTTC.

The table lists this clonotype with many counts. The rearrangement uses TRBV6-1 and TRBJ1-1; D gene uncertain. The germline V and J ends were trimmed by 6 bases and 3 bases, with 14 bases remaining between them. CDR1 and CDR2 (germline): MNHNS, SASEGT. CDR3 length: 14 residues. The CDR3 protein is CASRLSPRDTEAFF. The CDR3 DNA follows: TGTGCCAGCAGACTCAGCCCCCGAGACACTGAAGCTTTCTTT.

The chain carries TRBV9 and TRBJ2-7; no definite D call. Trimming took 0 bases from V and 0 from J, leaving 7 bases between them. There are 14 residues in the CDR3. Germline V gene lookup returns CDR1 SGDLS and CDR2 YYNGEE. The CDR3 nucleotides read TGTGCCAGCAGCGTAGACGGGTACTCCTACGAGCAGTACTTC. It translates to CASSVDGYSYEQYF.

This clonotype showed up many times. This chain links TRBV6-1 with TRBJ1-2; D is unresolved. Trimming removed 10 bases at V and 0 bases at J, with 18 bases between. CDR3 size: 15 residues. From germline, CDR1 is MNHNS and CDR2 SASEGT. The CDR3 spells CATQLEMKANYGYTF. CDR3 DNA sequence: TGTGCCACCCAACTGGAGATGAAAGCTAACTATGGCTACACCTTC.

This clonotype was seen repeatedly, ten times or more. V is TRBV12-3 or TRBV12-4 and J is TRBJ1-5; 10 bases match TRBD1. This CDR3 comprises 14 residues. After removal of 4 bases from V and 5 bases from J, the junction contained 2 bases not matched to a gene. The chain's CDR3 is CASSSDRGDQPQHF. CDR3 DNA sequence: TGTGCCAGCAGTTCGGACAGGGGGGATCAGCCCCAGCATTTT.

The chain carries TRBV19 and TRBJ2-7; D possibly uses TRBD1 or TRBD2 (5 bases each). Trimming left V 3 bases short and J 3 bases short, with 15 bases between. This CDR3 is 15 amino acids long. CDR1 and CDR2 (germline): LNHDA, SQIVND (reference sequence). For the CDR3, the DNA is TGTGCCAGTAGTATGGGGGACGCTGGGATCTACGAGCAGTACTTC. This gives the protein CASSMGDAGIYEQYF. The entire variable domain, with the rest obtained from reference TRBV19 and TRBJ2-7, is as follows: DGGITQSPKYLFRKEGQNVTLSCEQNLNHDAMYWYRQDPGQGLRLIYYSQIVNDFQKGDIAEGYSVSREKKESFPLTVTSAQKNPTAFYLCASSMGDAGIYEQYFGPGTRLTVT.

This chain connects TRBV9 to TRBJ2-3; D is unresolved. V shed 2 bases and J shed 0 bases, with 13 bases lying between them. There are 16 residues in the CDR3. Germline CDR1 is SGDLS and CDR2 is YYNGEE. The chain's CDR3 is CASSVSNLRSTDTQYF. CDR3 DNA sequence: TGTGCCAGCAGCGTCTCCAACCTCCGCAGCACAGATACGCAGTATTTT.

This clonotype has a handful of counts. The chain links TRBV19 to TRBJ2-5; D remains unclear. With 5 bases removed from V and 5 bases from J, the gap between germline ends came to 15 bases. The CDR3 is 14 amino acids. The V gene's germline CDR1 is LNHDA and CDR2 SQIVND (reference sequence). The CDR3 loop is CASSADPRWETQYF. CDR3 nucleotides: TGTGCCAGTAGTGCCGATCCAAGGTGGGAGACCCAGTACTTC. Full variable domain (outside the CDR3, taken from reference TRBV19 and TRBJ2-5): DGGITQSPKYLFRKEGQNVTLSCEQNLNHDAMYWYRQDPGQGLRLIYYSQIVNDFQKGDIAEGYSVSREKKESFPLTVTSAQKNPTAFYLCASSADPRWETQYFGPGTRLLVL.

The sample holds many counts of this clonotype. This sequence joins TRBV20-1 and TRBJ2-1; the match to TRBD2 covers 13 bases. Trimming took 5 bases from V and 5 from J; bases not matched to a gene: 18. This CDR3 has 19 amino acids. Germline-derived CDR1 and CDR2 are DFQATT and SNEGSKA (reference sequence). In nucleotides, the CDR3 is TGCAGTGCTCCGACCACTAGCGGGGGGGGCACAATGCACGACAATGAGCAGTTCTTC. This sequence encodes CSAPTTSGGGTMHDNEQFF.

This clonotype occurred many times. V gene TRBV3-1 combines with J gene TRBJ2-4; D tentatively reads TRBD1 or TRBD2 (5 bases each). Germline values: CDR1 LGHDT, CDR2 YNNKEL (reference sequence). The CDR3 is made up of 13 amino acids. V was clipped by 3 bases and J by 8 bases, with 11 bases between them. CDR3: CASSHRGEDIQYF. For the CDR3, the DNA is TGTGCCAGCAGCCATCGGGGCGAGGACATTCAGTACTTC.

This clonotype occurred many times. This sequence joins TRBV20-1 and TRBJ1-4; the D gene is possibly TRBD1 (5 bases). CDR3 length: 14 residues. The germline V and J ends were trimmed by 7 bases and 6 bases, with 18 bases remaining between them. CDR1 and CDR2 from the germline V gene are DFQATT and SNEGSKA (reference sequence). This CDR3 is CSVKGGGDHEKLFF. DNA of the CDR3: TGCAGTGTTAAGGGTGGGGGGGACCATGAAAAACTGTTTTTT.

This clonotype was recorded at least ten times. The CDR3 nucleotides read TGTGCCACCAGACAGGGGGCGGGGGAGACCCAGTACTTC. Translated: CATRQGAGETQYF. The chain couples TRBV24-1 to TRBJ2-5, with TRBD1 matching 9 bases. The CDR3 spans 13 residues. From germline, CDR1 is KGHDR and CDR2 SFDVKD. The J segment lost 5 bases and the V segment lost 7 bases, leaving 4 bases of the junction unmatched.

This clonotype was counted ten times or more. The chain has TRBV19 and TRBJ2-3; D remains ambiguous. Germline V gives CDR1 LNHDA, CDR2 SQIVND (reference sequence). V lost 1 base and J 1 base, leaving 9 bases between the germline ends. The CDR3 length is 15 residues. The CDR3 DNA reads as TGTGCCAGTAGTATAGCACCGTTTCGCACAGATACGCAGTATTTT. Amino acids: CASSIAPFRTDTQYF.

This rearrangement joins TRBV28 to TRBJ2-7; 15 bases agree with TRBD2. With V trimmed by 5 bases and J by 4 bases, 12 bases remained unmatched. Germline CDR1 is MDHEN and CDR2 is SYDVKM. This CDR3 spans 18 amino acids. Here the CDR3 reads CASSPHRTSGRAIYEQYF. CDR3 DNA: TGTGCCAGCAGTCCCCACCGGACTAGCGGGAGGGCCATTTACGAGCAGTACTTC.

This clonotype came up a few times. The chain recombines TRBV13 with TRBJ2-3, with 11 bases that match TRBD2. Germline CDR1 and CDR2: PRHDT and FYEKMQ (reference sequence). CDR3 length equals 14 residues. J was trimmed by 3 bases and V by 7 bases; bases with no gene match: 3. This chain's CDR3 is CASTRTSGTDTQYF. CDR3 bases: TGTGCCAGCACTCGGACTAGCGGGACAGATACGCAGTATTTT.

This rearrangement joins TRBV7-9 to TRBJ1-1, with 9 positions matching TRBD1. Trimming took 9 bases from V and 1 from J; bases not matched to a gene: 15. Germline loops: CDR1 SEHNR, CDR2 FQNEAQ (reference sequence). This CDR3 has 17 residues. The CDR3 reads CASAPGTGRLPNTEAFF. CDR3 in DNA: TGTGCCAGTGCCCCCGGGACAGGGAGGTTACCGAACACTGAAGCTTTCTTT.

This clonotype showed up many times. The V call is TRBV10-3, the J call TRBJ2-7; D is perhaps TRBD2 (5 bases). The CDR3 contains 12 residues. The V and J ends lost 2 bases and 4 bases respectively, with 6 bases between them. Germline CDR1 ENHRY, CDR2 SYGVKD. The CDR3: CAISETGYEQYF. CDR3 nucleotides: TGTGCCATCAGTGAGACGGGGTACGAGCAGTACTTC.

The J gene is TRBJ1-5, the V gene TRBV29-1; perhaps TRBD1 as D (6 bases). In germline, CDR1 is SQVTM, CDR2 ANQGSEA. V was clipped by 3 bases and J by 7 bases, with 16 bases between them. The CDR3 sequence is 14 residues long. CDR3 DNA: TGCAGCGTTGAGTTACAGGGCTCGGAACAGCCCCAGCATTTT. It codes for CSVELQGSEQPQHF. The full variable domain, its missing parts supplied by reference TRBV29-1 and TRBJ1-5, is SAVISQKPSRDICQRGTSLTIQCQVDSQVTMMFWYRQQPGQSLTLIATANQGSEATYESGFVIDKFPISRPNLTFSTLTVSNMSPEDSSIYLCSVELQGSEQPQHFGDGTRLSIL.

The rearrangement uses TRBV4-1 and TRBJ1-2; TRBD1 is a possible D gene (6 bases). V lost 4 bases and J 4 bases, leaving 19 bases between the germline ends. Germline V CDR1 and CDR2: MGHRA, YSYEKL. There are 16 residues in the CDR3. CDR3 sequence (DNA): TGCGCCAGCAGCCCAGTAAACCGGGACACCTTCTATGGCTACACCTTC. Protein: CASSPVNRDTFYGYTF.

The sample holds a few counts of this clonotype. The DNA for the CDR3 is TGTGCCAGCCGCATAGCGGGAGGGGGAAACTACAATGAGCAGTTCTTC. Translating it yields CASRIAGGGNYNEQFF. The V gene is TRBV12-3 or TRBV12-4, the J gene TRBJ2-1; 11 bases agree with TRBD2. The CDR3 runs to 16 residues. J lost 3 bases, V lost 8 bases, and 9 bases had no gene match.

This clonotype was found a few times. The gene calls are TRBV7-3 and TRBJ1-1; TRBD1 matches at 7 bases. There are 13 residues in the CDR3. CDR1 is SGHTA and CDR2 is FQGTGA in the germline V gene. The V and J ends lost 7 bases and 2 bases, in that order; junction bases with no gene match: 4. CDR3: CASKEGANTEAFF. The CDR3 DNA follows: TGTGCCAGCAAGGAGGGGGCAAACACTGAAGCTTTCTTT.

This clonotype was counted at least ten times. This chain uses TRBV27 with TRBJ2-7; D might be TRBD2 (5 bases). The CDR3 runs 18 residues. Looked up from germline, CDR1 is MNHEY and CDR2 is SMNVEV (reference sequence). Trimming left V 7 bases short and J 1 base short, with 26 bases between. This CDR3 is CASKFVSPRTGLSYEQYV. In nucleotides, the CDR3 is TGTGCCAGCAAGTTTGTTTCCCCCAGGACTGGGCTTTCCTACGAGCAGTACGTC.

The rearrangement uses TRBV6-1 and TRBJ2-1; tentative D call: TRBD2 (6 bases). This CDR3 is built from 14 residues. CDR1 and CDR2 from the germline V gene are MNHNS and SASEGT. V lost 4 bases to trimming and J lost 10 bases, with 17 bases between them. The CDR3 sequence is CASSVRDPTREQFF. Here the CDR3 DNA reads TGTGCCAGCAGTGTGCGGGATCCGACACGAGAGCAGTTCTTC.